The present T cell receptor beta chain was sequenced within a study of OX40 agonist ivuxolimab in advanced cancers. J gave up 6 bases and V 6 bases, and 12 bases lay outside the gene matches. This CDR3 contains 17 residues. Germline CDR1 is SQVTM and CDR2 is ANQGSEA. The data were produced by immunoSEQ multiplex PCR, yet TCRdb's version contains in-frame clones alone and is incomplete. This table holds roughly 56,000 clones, around 90% found once. There are a few counts of this clone. V is TRBV29-1 and J is TRBJ2-1; 15 nucleotides align to TRBD2. The sample consisted of CD4+ or CD8+ T cells sorted from blood, taken in a trial of the OX40 agonist ivuxolimab. The receptor comes from an adult with an advanced solid tumor such as melanoma, head and neck, liver or kidney cancer. Written as DNA, the CDR3 is TGCAGCGTCGCCGGGACTAGCGGGAGGATGGGGAGCAATGAGCAGTTCTTC. Amino acid sequence: CSVAGTSGRMGSNEQFF.